These 22 T cell receptor beta chains originate from one sample sequenced in a study of shared clonotypes between healthy human individuals. This table comes from immunoSEQ multiplex PCR, and its TCRdb copy is limited to in-frame clones, with some not included. Among 600,000 to 700,000 clones listed, around three quarters were seen once. Sequenced sample: memory CD4+ T cells sorted from blood. The subset was: CD45RA-negative fraction. Receptors originate from a woman aged 30 to 39 in good health.

Comment on this clone: Other DNA sequences of this sample code for an identical CDR3. The rearrangement uses TRBV18 and TRBJ2-2; D unresolved. In germline, CDR1 is KGHSH, CDR2 LQKENI. The V end lost 2 bases, the J end lost 2 bases, and 6 bases lay between the germline ends. The CDR3 sequence is 14 residues long. As DNA, the CDR3 is TGTGCCAGCTCACCAACCGCAAACACCGGGGAGCTGTTTTTT. Amino acids: CASSPTANTGELFF.

This clone was observed at least ten times. The chain uses TRBV7-2 and TRBJ2-7, with 8 bases identical to TRBD2. Germline trimming cut 5 bases from V and 6 bases from J; bases unmatched to any gene: 6. Per the germline V gene, CDR1 is SGHTA and CDR2 is FQGNSA. This CDR3 spans 13 amino acids. CDR3 sequence (DNA): TGTGCCAGCAGCCGAAGTGGGACTAGCGAGCAGTACTTC. Protein sequence: CASSRSGTSEQYF. Based on the CDR3 plus reference TRBV7-2 and TRBJ2-7, the full variable domain is GAGVSQSPSNKVTEKGKDVELRCDPISGHTALYWYRQSLGQGLEFLIYFQGNSAPDKSGLPSDRFSAERTGGSVSTLTIQRTQQEDSAVYLCASSRSGTSEQYFGPGTRLTVT.

J is TRBJ1-4 and V is TRBV10-3, with 9 bases lining up with TRBD1. Losses at the gene ends were 6 bases for V and 8 bases for J; bases not matched to a gene: 4. Per germline, CDR1 ENHRY and CDR2 SYGVKD. This CDR3 region has 13 residues. The DNA of the CDR3 is TGTGCCATCAGGGGACAGGGCGGAGAAAAACTGTTTTTT. Protein: CAIRGQGGEKLFF.

This clone is a singleton in its sample. The chain combines TRBV11-2 with TRBJ2-1; D remains unclear. V lost 3 bases and J lost 2, with 11 bases in between. The germline V gene encodes CDR1 SGHAT and CDR2 FQNNGV. The CDR3 has 15 residues. The CDR3 DNA reads TGTGCCAGCAGCTTTGGGGTTTCCCCCTACAATGAGCAGTTCTTC. The encoded protein is CASSFGVSPYNEQFF.

Here the CDR3 reads CASSLQGLSLNGYTF. The CDR3 bases are TGTGCCAGCAGCTTGCAGGGTCTGAGTCTAAATGGCTACACCTTC. This chain links TRBV5-4 with TRBJ1-2; perhaps TRBD1 as D (5 bases). Germline values: CDR1 SGHNT, CDR2 YYREEE (reference sequence). This CDR3 is built from 15 residues. Trimming stripped 1 base from V and 6 bases from J, with 16 bases between.

This chain uses TRBV4-1 with TRBJ2-1; 9 bases agree with TRBD2. This CDR3 spans 16 amino acids. Germline CDR1 MGHRA, CDR2 YSYEKL. V lost 1 base, J lost 7 bases, and 8 bases stayed unmatched. CDR3 in amino acids: CASSQGSGRAWNEQFF. DNA of the CDR3: TGCGCCAGCAGCCAAGGTAGCGGGAGAGCATGGAATGAGCAGTTCTTC.

V usage is TRBV28 and J usage is TRBJ1-2; D gene ambiguous. Germline V gene data show CDR1 as MDHEN and CDR2 as SYDVKM. Deletions cut 3 bases from V and 7 bases from J, with 6 bases between. CDR3 size: 11 residues. The chain's CDR3 is CASSFEGGYTF. CDR3 in DNA: TGTGCCAGCAGTTTCGAAGGTGGCTACACCTTC.

The V call is TRBV7-9, the J call TRBJ2-7; perhaps TRBD2 as D (6 bases). Trimming cost V 4 bases and J 2 bases, with 21 bases left between them. The CDR3 contains 17 residues. Germline V gives CDR1 SEHNR, CDR2 FQNEAQ (reference sequence). The CDR3 loop is CASSSTVAGGFPYEQYF. DNA for the CDR3: TGTGCCAGCAGCTCGACAGTGGCTGGGGGGTTCCCCTACGAGCAGTACTTC.

The V and J genes are TRBV27 and TRBJ1-4; D is uncertain. The CDR3 covers 19 residues. The ends were cut back, 5 bases at V and 8 bases at J, with 30 bases in the middle. Germline CDR1 and CDR2: MNHEY and SMNVEV (reference sequence). CDR3 loop: CASSEKPPRASGKREKLFF. The DNA of the CDR3 is TGTGCCAGCAGTGAAAAGCCTCCCCGGGCCTCGGGGAAGCGGGAAAAACTGTTTTTT.

The chain uses TRBV29-1 and TRBJ2-4, with a tentative D call TRBD2 (6 bases). The CDR3 contains 15 residues. With 4 bases removed from V and 8 bases from J, the gap between germline ends came to 21 bases. Germline CDR1 is SQVTM and CDR2 is ANQGSEA. CDR3 in amino acids: CSVGLRGTVGHIQYF. The DNA of the CDR3 is TGCAGCGTTGGCCTTAGAGGGACTGTCGGGCACATTCAGTACTTC.

This chain uses TRBV5-1 with TRBJ2-7, with D unclear. Trimming left V 4 bases short and J 1 base short, with 12 bases between. Germline V gene sequence: CDR1 SGHRS, CDR2 YFSETQ. The CDR3 is 14 residues long. CDR3 sequence (DNA): TGCGCCAGCAGCGAAGGTAATGAATCCTACGAGCAGTACTTC. Translating it yields CASSEGNESYEQYF.

This clone was observed a single time. The rearrangement links TRBV28 to TRBJ2-6, with D unclear. This CDR3 region has 16 residues. Germline V CDR1 and CDR2: MDHEN, SYDVKM. Trimming left V 6 bases short and J 2 bases short, with 14 bases between. The DNA of the CDR3 is TGTGCCAGCAGACCCCAGAGACGGGCTGGGGCCAACGTCCTGACTTTC. As protein: CASRPQRRAGANVLTF.

The table lists this clone with a count of one. The chain links TRBV7-8 to TRBJ2-3, with 10 bases fitting TRBD2. The CDR3 loop spans 15 amino acids. Germline loops: CDR1 SGHVS, CDR2 FQNEAQ. Trimming at V came to 4 bases and at J to 2 bases, leaving 3 bases not matched to a gene. Written as DNA, the CDR3 is TGTGCCAGCAGCTCCAGCGGGAGGGCCACAGATACGCAGTATTTT. Amino acids: CASSSSGRATDTQYF.

This clone was found once. The J gene is TRBJ1-5, the V gene TRBV5-1; D possibly corresponds to TRBD1 (5 bases). CDR3 length equals 14 residues. Per the germline V gene, CDR1 is SGHRS and CDR2 is YFSETQ. Trimming cost V 4 bases and J 3 bases, with 11 bases left between them. This CDR3 is CASSRDGFNQPQHF. The DNA of the CDR3 is TGCGCCAGCAGCCGGGACGGCTTCAATCAGCCCCAGCATTTT.

This clone was found a few times. The genes are TRBV5-1 and TRBJ2-2; D is unresolved. V lost 4 bases and J 0 bases, leaving 7 bases between the germline ends. Germline V gene sequence: CDR1 SGHRS, CDR2 YFSETQ. CDR3 length: 14 residues. The CDR3 is CASSPGPNTGELFF. DNA for the CDR3: TGCGCCAGCAGCCCCGGACCGAACACCGGGGAGCTGTTTTTT.

The chain is built from TRBV29-1 and TRBJ2-5; D remains ambiguous. The CDR3 loop spans 11 amino acids. The V end was cut by 3 bases, the J end by 7 bases, with 9 bases between. Germline CDR1 SQVTM, CDR2 ANQGSEA. CDR3 bases: TGCAGCGTTGACCTAATTGGGACCCAGTACTTC. Its protein product is CSVDLIGTQYF.

J is TRBJ1-5 and V is TRBV6-1, with D possibly TRBD1 on 5 matching bases. Germline CDR1 MNHNS, CDR2 SASEGT. Trimming shortened V by 7 bases and J by 1 base, and 11 bases separated the two germline ends. This CDR3 contains 14 residues. In DNA form, the CDR3 reads TGTGCCAGCATTAAGTGGGGGAGCAATCAGCCCCAGCATTTT. Its protein product is CASIKWGSNQPQHF.

In its sample, this clone was seen a few times. The same CDR3 is also encoded by other DNA sequences in this sample. In DNA, the CDR3 is TGTGCCAGCAGTCCGCGTGAGACCCAGTACTTC. It specifies CASSPRETQYF. V usage is TRBV2 and J usage is TRBJ2-5; unclear D gene. There are 11 residues in the CDR3. The V gene lost 5 bases and the J gene lost 5 bases, with 6 bases spanning the gap. From germline, CDR1 is SNHLY and CDR2 FYNNEI. The whole variable domain, remainder taken from reference TRBV2 and TRBJ2-5, is EPEVTQTPSHQVTQMGQEVILRCVPISNHLYFYWYRQILGQKVEFLVSFYNNEISEKSEIFDDQFSVERPDGSNFTLKIRSTKLEDSAMYFCASSPRETQYFGPGTRLLVL.

V gene TRBV7-3 combines with J gene TRBJ1-1; D remains ambiguous. The length of the CDR3 is 13 residues. Trimming removed 5 bases at V and 1 base at J, with 8 bases between. Per the germline V gene, CDR1 is SGHTA and CDR2 is FQGTGA. DNA for the CDR3: TGTGCCAGCAGCGGGAAGGGGAACACTGAAGCTTTCTTT. It translates to CASSGKGNTEAFF.

The chain is built from TRBV30 and TRBJ2-7, with D tentatively TRBD2 (6 bases). The germline gives CDR1 GTSNPN, CDR2 SVGIG (reference sequence). Trimming stripped 0 bases from V and 6 bases from J, with 12 bases between. CDR3 length: 13 amino acids. CDR3 nucleotide sequence: TGTGCCTGGAGTGTACACCGGGGAGGCGAGCAGTACTTC. This translates into CAWSVHRGGEQYF.

The chain is built from TRBV7-9 and TRBJ1-4; TRBD1 might be the D (5 bases). Germline lookup yields CDR1 SEHNR and CDR2 FQNEAQ (reference sequence). This CDR3 comprises 17 residues. V gave up 4 bases and J gave up 3 bases, with 18 bases separating them. Written as DNA, the CDR3 is TGTGCCAGCAGCTCAATCCTGGTTGGGGGGGCTAATGAAAAACTGTTTTTT. This sequence encodes CASSSILVGGANEKLFF.

This clone came up a few times. V usage is TRBV30 and J usage is TRBJ2-5; TRBD1 matches 9 bases. The CDR3 is 14 amino acids. V was pared by 4 bases and J by 5 bases, with 8 bases of the junction left unmatched. Germline V gene lookup returns CDR1 GTSNPN and CDR2 SVGIG (reference sequence). The CDR3 coding sequence is TGTGCCTGGAAAACACAGGGGGCTGGGGAGACCCAGTACTTC. Translated, it gives CAWKTQGAGETQYF.